These 32 T cell receptor beta chains share one sample of origin, sequenced in a study of PD-L1 blockade in urothelial cancer. The table came from immunoSEQ multiplex PCR; TCRdb's copy has only in-frame clones and leaves some out. In the table there are around 82,000 clones, 80% to 85% of which are singletons. Time point described: pretreatment peripheral blood. The sequenced sample was PBMCs, obtained around atezolizumab (anti-PD-L1) treatment. The receptors come from a man between 60 and 70 years old with urothelial cancer.

In its sample, this clone was seen once. The V gene is TRBV5-6, the J gene TRBJ2-7, with D tentatively TRBD1 (6 bases). The germline V gene has CDR1 SGHDT and CDR2 YYEEEE. CDR3 length: 16 residues. Trimming pared 4 bases from V and 3 bases from J, leaving 20 bases between. CDR3 amino acids: CASSPLAAGQIYEQYF. The CDR3 region has the DNA TGTGCCAGCAGCCCCCTAGCCGCCGGACAGATCTACGAGCAGTACTTC. The whole variable domain, remainder taken from reference TRBV5-6 and TRBJ2-7, is DAGVTQSPTHLIKTRGQQVTLRCSPKSGHDTVSWYQQALGQGPQFIFQYYEEEERQRGNFPDRFSGHQFPNYSSELNVNALLLGDSALYLCASSPLAAGQIYEQYFGPGTRLTVT.

V and J are TRBV20-1 and TRBJ2-7; unclear D gene. There are 11 residues in the CDR3. CDR1 and CDR2 (germline): DFQATT, SNEGSKA (reference sequence). V lost 3 bases and J lost 6, with 9 bases in between. The CDR3 sequence is CSARPLGEQYF. In DNA form, the CDR3 reads TGCAGTGCTAGGCCTCTAGGCGAGCAGTACTTC.

This chain links TRBV6-1 with TRBJ2-7; TRBD2 might be the D (5 bases). The CDR3 is 15 residues long. V was shortened by 4 bases and J by 6 bases, with 19 bases between the two germline ends. Per the germline V gene, CDR1 is MNHNS and CDR2 is SASEGT. The CDR3, as DNA: TGTGCCAGCAGTGCCCGGGGAGCGGCGCCCATCGAGCAGTACTTC. This encodes CASSARGAAPIEQYF.

The chain uses TRBV4-1 and TRBJ1-1; 7 bases line up with TRBD1. V shed 6 bases and J 2 bases; nucleotides not matched to a gene: 6. The CDR3 covers 14 residues. Germline values: CDR1 MGHRA, CDR2 YSYEKL. Written as DNA, the CDR3 is TGCGCCAGCAGAGGACAGGTCGCTAACACTGAAGCTTTCTTT. As protein: CASRGQVANTEAFF.

The V call is TRBV6-1, the J call TRBJ2-5; possible D gene TRBD2, 6 bases. The CDR3 is 14 residues long. Looked up from germline, CDR1 is MNHNS and CDR2 is SASEGT. V lost 3 bases to trimming and J lost 8 bases, with 16 bases between them. In nucleotides, the CDR3 is TGTGCCAGCAGTGAGTTTGGCGGGGCTGGAACCCAGTACTTC. Protein: CASSEFGGAGTQYF.

The rearrangement links TRBV30 to TRBJ2-5; 9 positions agree with TRBD1. This CDR3 is 13 amino acids long. Looked up from germline, CDR1 is GTSNPN and CDR2 is SVGIG (reference sequence). Germline trimming cut 0 bases from V and 10 bases from J; bases unmatched to any gene: 6. The CDR3 DNA reads as TGTGCCTGGAGTGTGGGACAGGGAAGAATCCAGTACTTC. Its protein product is CAWSVGQGRIQYF.

The CDR3 nucleotides are TGCGCCAGCAGCTTGGGACATTCAGGGTTCGTACGGTCTGGGGCCAACGTCCTGACTTTC. Residues: CASSLGHSGFVRSGANVLTF. V gene TRBV5-1 combines with J gene TRBJ2-6; TRBD1 might be the D (5 bases). Trimming pared 0 bases from V and 1 base from J, leaving 20 bases between. This CDR3 comprises 20 residues. Germline V CDR1 and CDR2: SGHRS, YFSETQ.

This clone appeared once. The V gene is TRBV19, the J gene TRBJ2-7; D gene unclear. CDR1 is LNHDA, CDR2 SQIVND, per germline (reference sequence). This CDR3 contains 13 residues. The V end was cut by 3 bases, the J end by 2 bases, with 8 bases between. This CDR3 reads CASSMARTYEQYF. The CDR3 DNA follows: TGTGCCAGTAGTATGGCTAGAACCTACGAGCAGTACTTC.

This rearrangement joins TRBV28 to TRBJ1-2; 8 positions agree with TRBD1. CDR3 length: 14 amino acids. V lost 3 bases and J lost 8; bases outside the gene matches: 8. Per germline, CDR1 MDHEN and CDR2 SYDVKM. The CDR3 region has the DNA TGTGCCAGCAGTTTTTATCAGGGGGCCGACGGCTACACCTTC. Its translation: CASSFYQGADGYTF.

The chain employs TRBV10-3 and TRBJ2-1, with D perhaps matching TRBD1 (8 bases). Trimming cost V 6 bases and J 7 bases, with 19 bases left between them. Per the germline V gene, CDR1 is ENHRY and CDR2 is SYGVKD. This CDR3 contains 15 residues. The DNA of the CDR3 is TGTGCCATCAGGGACCCAGGACAGGGAGGGAATGAGCAGTTCTTC. Encoded protein: CAIRDPGQGGNEQFF.

This chain uses TRBV30 with TRBJ1-2; D not certain. CDR1 and CDR2 (germline): GTSNPN, SVGIG (reference sequence). Trimming took 2 bases from V and 2 from J, leaving 3 bases between them. The CDR3 covers 11 residues. The CDR3 region is CAWSSNYGYTF. CDR3 DNA: TGTGCCTGGAGTTCAAACTATGGCTACACCTTC.

The CDR3 region is CASSAGTPGGETQYF. The CDR3 DNA reads TGCGCCAGCAGCGCCGGGACCCCGGGGGGGGAGACCCAGTACTTC. This chain links TRBV5-1 with TRBJ2-5, with 8 nucleotides matching TRBD2. V shed 4 bases and J 5 bases; nucleotides not matched to a gene: 10. Germline V lookup: CDR1 SGHRS, CDR2 YFSETQ. The CDR3 loop spans 15 amino acids.

This clone was seen a single time. The CDR3 DNA reads as TGTGCCGCGGGCCAGATGCCTTTTGGCTACACCTTC. This gives the protein CAAGQMPFGYTF. V and J are TRBV19 and TRBJ1-2, with no clear D. The CDR3 length is 12 residues. V dropped 11 bases and J dropped 7 bases, with 17 bases sitting between them. Germline-derived CDR1 and CDR2 are LNHDA and SQIVND (reference sequence).

This clone was seen a few times. This rearrangement joins TRBV5-1 to TRBJ1-2; 10 positions match TRBD1. The CDR3 spans 13 residues. The germline CDR1 and CDR2 sequences are SGHRS and YFSETQ. After removal of 4 bases from V and 6 bases from J, the junction contained 3 bases not matched to a gene. CDR3 nucleotide sequence: TGCGCCAGCAGCCTGACAGGGGGCGATGGCTACACCTTC. Encoded protein: CASSLTGGDGYTF.

V usage is TRBV5-4 and J usage is TRBJ2-1; 8 bases line up with TRBD2. The CDR3 totals 18 residues. Germline values: CDR1 SGHNT, CDR2 YYREEE (reference sequence). V gave up 2 bases and J gave up 1 base; unmatched junction bases: 11. The chain's CDR3 is CASSFRLAGTTSYNEQFF. The CDR3, as DNA: TGTGCCAGCAGCTTCCGCCTAGCGGGCACCACTTCCTACAATGAGCAGTTCTTC. The full variable domain, its missing parts supplied by reference TRBV5-4 and TRBJ2-1, is ETGVTQSPTHLIKTRGQQVTLRCSSQSGHNTVSWYQQALGQGPQFIFQYYREEENGRGNFPPRFSGLQFPNYSSELNVNALELDDSALYLCASSFRLAGTTSYNEQFFGPGTRLTVL.

J is TRBJ2-1 and V is TRBV5-1, with no clear D. Germline V CDR1 and CDR2: SGHRS, YFSETQ. CDR3 length equals 15 residues. V lost 0 bases and J lost 0, with 7 bases in between. In DNA form, the CDR3 reads TGCGCCAGCAGCTTGGGACTTAGCTCCTACAATGAGCAGTTCTTC. Its translation: CASSLGLSSYNEQFF.

The chain couples TRBV11-1 to TRBJ1-6; D remains ambiguous. Trimming took 5 bases from V and 6 from J, leaving 14 bases between them. This CDR3 spans 15 amino acids. The germline V gene encodes CDR1 SGHAT and CDR2 FQDESV (reference sequence). In nucleotides, the CDR3 is TGTGCCAGCAGCCTCCTCAAGACAACTAATTCACCCCTCCACTTT. Its protein is CASSLLKTTNSPLHF.

This clone was observed a single time. The chain uses TRBV6-5 and TRBJ1-1; no clear D. The CDR3 runs 12 residues. Germline V gives CDR1 MNHEY, CDR2 SVGAGI. V lost 6 bases, J lost 8 bases, and 13 bases lay in between. The CDR3 spells CASSHGGGEAFF. DNA of the CDR3: TGTGCCAGCAGCCACGGCGGAGGAGAAGCTTTCTTT.

This clone was observed a single time. CDR3 coding DNA: TGTGCCAGCAGAACGACAGGGAAAAATTCACCCCTCCACTTT. This gives the protein CASRTTGKNSPLHF. V gene TRBV7-8 combines with J gene TRBJ1-6; 7 bases align to TRBD1. This CDR3 region has 14 residues. V shed 6 bases, J shed 7 bases, and the junction held 6 bases outside the gene matches. Germline CDR1 is SGHVS and CDR2 is FQNEAQ.

The J gene is TRBJ2-7, the V gene TRBV30; possibly TRBD1 for D (6 bases). Germline values: CDR1 GTSNPN, CDR2 SVGIG (reference sequence). This CDR3 contains 16 residues. Trimming removed 2 bases at V and 3 bases at J, with 20 bases between. As DNA, the CDR3 is TGTGCCTGGAGTACCAAGGACAGAAGGGGCTTCTACGAGCAGTACTTC. It yields the protein CAWSTKDRRGFYEQYF.

This clone was found a few times. The gene calls are TRBV20-1 and TRBJ2-7; D is undetermined. The V and J ends lost 0 bases and 3 bases respectively, with 3 bases between them. Germline loops: CDR1 DFQATT, CDR2 SNEGSKA (reference sequence). The CDR3 is 11 residues long. The CDR3 here is CSARDLYEQYF. The CDR3 nucleotides are TGCAGTGCTAGAGACCTCTACGAGCAGTACTTC.

The chain links TRBV25-1 to TRBJ1-1; D remains unclear. V was cut by 0 bases and J by 4 bases, with 18 bases left in between. The CDR3 has 17 residues. Germline CDR1 and CDR2: MGHDK and SYGVNS. The CDR3 loop reads CASSEYMYSGRGTEAFF. The CDR3 DNA follows: TGTGCCAGCAGTGAATATATGTACTCGGGTCGGGGCACTGAAGCTTTCTTT.

V and J are TRBV4-3 and TRBJ2-6; D is unclear. CDR3 length: 17 residues. CDR1 is LGHNA, CDR2 YSLEER, per germline. Trimming pared 5 bases from V and 1 base from J, leaving 15 bases between. The CDR3 region has the DNA TGCGCCAGCAGCGCGGAGACTGAACCGTCTGGGGCCAACGTCCTGACTTTC. Amino acid sequence: CASSAETEPSGANVLTF.

The genes are TRBV28 and TRBJ1-3; no firm D call. The CDR3 covers 11 residues. The germline V gene encodes CDR1 MDHEN and CDR2 SYDVKM. Deletions cut 6 bases from V and 7 bases from J, with 7 bases between. CDR3 protein: CASSTRNTIYF. The CDR3, as DNA: TGTGCCAGCAGCACGAGGAACACCATATATTTT.

The V call is TRBV23-1, the J call TRBJ2-1, with TRBD1 identical over 9 bases. TRBV23-1 belongs to the ORF category, with a function that is uncertain. Germline trimming cut 4 bases from V and 4 bases from J; bases unmatched to any gene: 2. The CDR3 totals 14 residues. The CDR3 loop is CASSLGQGYNEQFF. In DNA form, the CDR3 reads TGCGCCAGCAGTCTGGGACAGGGATACAATGAGCAGTTCTTC.

This clone was counted once. This sequence joins TRBV27 and TRBJ2-1, with 7 bases lining up with TRBD2. The length of the CDR3 is 14 residues. With 2 bases clipped from V and 5 bases from J, the junction kept 3 bases outside the gene matches. Germline CDR1 reads MNHEY; CDR2 reads SMNVEV (reference sequence). The CDR3 is CASSLGGSHNEQFF. The CDR3 DNA follows: TGTGCCAGCAGTTTAGGCGGGAGTCACAATGAGCAGTTCTTC.

The CDR3 nucleotides read TGTGCCAGCAGTTTATCGAGGGCATCAGCGGGAATCTCCTACGAGCAGTACTTC. This sequence encodes CASSLSRASAGISYEQYF. The chain carries TRBV27 and TRBJ2-7; the match to TRBD2 covers 7 bases. Trimming removed 0 bases from V and 0 bases from J; junction bases left unmatched: 11. CDR3 length: 18 residues. Germline-derived CDR1 and CDR2 are MNHEY and SMNVEV (reference sequence).

The V and J genes are TRBV2 and TRBJ2-5; D is perhaps TRBD1 (5 bases). Trimming removed 7 bases at V and 3 bases at J, with 18 bases between. The CDR3 runs 15 residues. CDR1 and CDR2 (germline): SNHLY, FYNNEI. The CDR3 bases are TGTGCCAGCAAAGCAGGGTGGTTGGTCGAAGAGACCCAGTACTTC. It is translated as CASKAGWLVEETQYF.

V gene TRBV7-9 combines with J gene TRBJ2-1; TRBD2 matches at 9 bases. This CDR3 is built from 16 residues. Germline V gives CDR1 SEHNR, CDR2 FQNEAQ (reference sequence). V trimming: 4 bases; J trimming: 9 bases; junction bases outside the gene matches: 13. This chain's CDR3 is CASSSARGAGGGEQFF. The CDR3 DNA follows: TGTGCCAGCAGCTCCGCGCGGGGAGCGGGAGGCGGTGAGCAGTTCTTC.

The chain uses TRBV21-1 and TRBJ1-1. TRBV21-1 has pseudogene status. The CDR3 covers 15 residues. In DNA form, the CDR3 reads TGTGCCAGCAGCAAAGCGCTAAGCCGGAACACTGAAGCTTTCTTT. It translates to CASSKALSRNTEAFF.

This chain connects TRBV27 to TRBJ1-5; 12 positions match TRBD1. Germline CDR1 MNHEY, CDR2 SMNVEV (reference sequence). The V gene end was trimmed by 6 bases and the J gene end by 3 bases; junction bases not matched to a gene: 3. The CDR3 has 15 amino acids. The CDR3: CASRGTGGYNQPQHF. The CDR3 bases are TGTGCCAGCAGGGGGACAGGGGGCTACAATCAGCCCCAGCATTTT.

This chain joins TRBV25-1 and TRBJ2-2, with 9 bases aligning to TRBD1. Germline V gives CDR1 MGHDK, CDR2 SYGVNS. V lost 6 bases and J lost 3; bases outside the gene matches: 2. The length of the CDR3 is 14 residues. CDR3 sequence: CASRGQGYTGELFF. The CDR3, as DNA: TGTGCCAGCAGGGGACAGGGTTACACCGGGGAGCTGTTTTTT.